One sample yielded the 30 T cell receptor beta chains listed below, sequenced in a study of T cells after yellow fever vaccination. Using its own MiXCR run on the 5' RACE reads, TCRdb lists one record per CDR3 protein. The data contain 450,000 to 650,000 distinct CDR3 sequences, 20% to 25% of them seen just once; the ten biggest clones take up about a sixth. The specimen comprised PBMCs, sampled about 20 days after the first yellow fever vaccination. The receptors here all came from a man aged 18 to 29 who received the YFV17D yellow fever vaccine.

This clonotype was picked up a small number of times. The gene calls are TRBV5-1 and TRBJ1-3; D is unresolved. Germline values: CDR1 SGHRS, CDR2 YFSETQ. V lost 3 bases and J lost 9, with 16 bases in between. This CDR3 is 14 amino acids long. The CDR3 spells CASSSGIGSATIYF. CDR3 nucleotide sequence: TGCGCCAGCAGCTCCGGGATAGGGTCGGCCACCATATATTTT.

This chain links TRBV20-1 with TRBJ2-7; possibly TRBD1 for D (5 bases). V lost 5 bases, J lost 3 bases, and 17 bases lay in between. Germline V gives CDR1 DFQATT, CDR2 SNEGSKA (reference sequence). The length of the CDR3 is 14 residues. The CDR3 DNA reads TGCAGTGCTCGCTCTTCACAGGTACTCTACGAGCAGTACGTC. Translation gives CSARSSQVLYEQYV.

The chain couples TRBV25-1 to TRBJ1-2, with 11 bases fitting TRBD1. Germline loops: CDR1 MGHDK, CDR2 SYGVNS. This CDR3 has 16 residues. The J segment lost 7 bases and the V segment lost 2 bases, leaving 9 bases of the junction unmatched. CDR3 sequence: CASSEIGTGGVGGYTF. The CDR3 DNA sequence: TGTGCCAGCAGTGAAATAGGGACAGGGGGAGTAGGTGGCTACACCTTC.

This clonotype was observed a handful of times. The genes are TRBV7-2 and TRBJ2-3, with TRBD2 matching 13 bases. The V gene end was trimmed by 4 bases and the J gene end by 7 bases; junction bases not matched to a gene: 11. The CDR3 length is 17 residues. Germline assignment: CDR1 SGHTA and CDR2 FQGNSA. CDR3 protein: CASSSGGGLAGLYTQYF. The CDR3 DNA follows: TGTGCCAGCAGCTCGGGGGGGGGACTAGCGGGGCTGTATACGCAGTATTTT.

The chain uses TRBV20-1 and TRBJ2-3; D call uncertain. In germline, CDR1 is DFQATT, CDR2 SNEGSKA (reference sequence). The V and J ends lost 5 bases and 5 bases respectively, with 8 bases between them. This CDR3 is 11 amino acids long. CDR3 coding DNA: TGCAGTGCTCCGGAACTAGATACGCAGTATTTT. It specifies CSAPELDTQYF.

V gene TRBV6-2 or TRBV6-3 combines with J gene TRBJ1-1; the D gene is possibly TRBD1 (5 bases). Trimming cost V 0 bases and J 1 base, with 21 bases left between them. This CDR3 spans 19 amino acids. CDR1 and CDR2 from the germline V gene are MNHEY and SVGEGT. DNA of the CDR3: TGTGCCAGCAGTTACTCGCTCGGGGCAGGGAACTACGGGAACACTGAAGCTTTCTTT. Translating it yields CASSYSLGAGNYGNTEAFF.

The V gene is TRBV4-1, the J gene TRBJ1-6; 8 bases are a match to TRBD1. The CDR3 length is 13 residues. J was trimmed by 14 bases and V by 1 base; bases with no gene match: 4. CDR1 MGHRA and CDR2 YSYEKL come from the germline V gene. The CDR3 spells CASSQGQGASLHF. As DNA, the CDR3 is TGCGCCAGCAGCCAAGGCCAGGGGGCGTCCCTCCACTTT.

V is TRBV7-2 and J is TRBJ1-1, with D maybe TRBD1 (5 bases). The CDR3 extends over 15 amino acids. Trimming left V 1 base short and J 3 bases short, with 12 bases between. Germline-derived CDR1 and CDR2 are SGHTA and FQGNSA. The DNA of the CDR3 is TGTGCCAGCAGCTTAGGGATAGGGGTTTACACTGAAGCTTTCTTT. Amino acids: CASSLGIGVYTEAFF. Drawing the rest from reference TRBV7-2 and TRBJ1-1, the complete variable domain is GAGVSQSPSNKVTEKGKDVELRCDPISGHTALYWYRQSLGQGLEFLIYFQGNSAPDKSGLPSDRFSAERTGGSVSTLTIQRTQQEDSAVYLCASSLGIGVYTEAFFGQGTRLTVV.

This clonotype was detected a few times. The CDR3 here is CSAQTGGPDTQYF. CDR3 sequence (DNA): TGCAGTGCACAGACGGGGGGGCCAGATACGCAGTATTTT. The chain joins TRBV20-1 to TRBJ2-3, with TRBD2 matching 8 bases. The V segment lost 6 bases and the J segment 4 bases; nucleotides outside the gene matches: 6. This CDR3 contains 13 residues. Per germline, CDR1 DFQATT and CDR2 SNEGSKA (reference sequence).

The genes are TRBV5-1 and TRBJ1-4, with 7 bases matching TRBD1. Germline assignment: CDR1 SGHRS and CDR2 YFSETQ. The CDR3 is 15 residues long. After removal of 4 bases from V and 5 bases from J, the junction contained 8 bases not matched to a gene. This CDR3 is CASSRTGRPNEKLFF. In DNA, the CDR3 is TGCGCCAGCAGCAGGACAGGCAGGCCAAATGAAAAACTGTTTTTT.

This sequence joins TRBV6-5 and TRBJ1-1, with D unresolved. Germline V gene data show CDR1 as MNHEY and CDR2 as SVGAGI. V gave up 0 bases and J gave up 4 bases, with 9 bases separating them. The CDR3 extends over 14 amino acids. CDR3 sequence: CASSYSNVGTEAFF. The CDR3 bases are TGTGCCAGCAGTTACTCGAACGTAGGCACTGAAGCTTTCTTT.

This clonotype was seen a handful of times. CDR3 nucleotides: TGTGCCAGCAGCAAATCGGGCCTGCGCACAGATACGCAGTATTTT. Translating gives CASSKSGLRTDTQYF. This chain connects TRBV7-8 to TRBJ2-3; D remains ambiguous. The length of the CDR3 is 15 residues. Trimming removed 5 bases from V and 1 base from J, with 13 bases in between. Germline V gene sequence: CDR1 SGHVS, CDR2 FQNEAQ.

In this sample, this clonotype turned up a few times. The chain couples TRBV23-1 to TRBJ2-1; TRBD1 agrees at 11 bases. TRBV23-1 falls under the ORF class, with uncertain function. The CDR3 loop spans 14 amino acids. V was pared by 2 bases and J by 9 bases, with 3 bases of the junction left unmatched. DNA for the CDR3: TGCGCCAGCAGTCAAGGGGGACAGGGGGTTGAGCAGTTCTTC. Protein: CASSQGGQGVEQFF.

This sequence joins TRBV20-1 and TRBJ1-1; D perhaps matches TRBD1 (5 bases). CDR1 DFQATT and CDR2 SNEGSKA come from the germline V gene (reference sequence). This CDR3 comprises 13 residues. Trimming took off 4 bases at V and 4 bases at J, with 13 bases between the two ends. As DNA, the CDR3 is TGCAGTGCTACGACAGAGTTGGGCACTGAAGCTTTCTTT. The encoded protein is CSATTELGTEAFF.

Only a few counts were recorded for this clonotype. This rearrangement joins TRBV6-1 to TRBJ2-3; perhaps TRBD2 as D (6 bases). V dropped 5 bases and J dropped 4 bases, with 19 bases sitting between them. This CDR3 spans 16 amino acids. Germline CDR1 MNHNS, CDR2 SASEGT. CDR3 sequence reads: CASSTDYSPEADTQYF. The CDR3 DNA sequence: TGTGCCAGCAGTACGGACTACTCCCCCGAGGCAGATACGCAGTATTTT.

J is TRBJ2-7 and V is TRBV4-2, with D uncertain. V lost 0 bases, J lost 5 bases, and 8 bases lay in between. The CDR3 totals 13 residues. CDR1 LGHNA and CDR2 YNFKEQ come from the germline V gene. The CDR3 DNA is TGTGCCAGCAGCCAAGAAGGTCACGACGAGCAGTACTTC. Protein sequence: CASSQEGHDEQYF.

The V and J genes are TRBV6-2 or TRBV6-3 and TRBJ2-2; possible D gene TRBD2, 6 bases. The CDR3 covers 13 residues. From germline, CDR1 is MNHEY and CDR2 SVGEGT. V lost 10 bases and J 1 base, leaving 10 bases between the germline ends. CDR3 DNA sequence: TGTGCCATCACGCGGGGGAACACCGGGGAGCTGTTTTTT. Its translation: CAITRGNTGELFF.

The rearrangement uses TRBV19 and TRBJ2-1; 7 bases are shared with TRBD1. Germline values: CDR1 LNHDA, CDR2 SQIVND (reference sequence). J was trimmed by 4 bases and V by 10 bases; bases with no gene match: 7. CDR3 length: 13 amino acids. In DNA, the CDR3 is TGTGCCACAGGCCGGGACAGATACAATGAGCAGTTCTTC. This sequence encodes CATGRDRYNEQFF.

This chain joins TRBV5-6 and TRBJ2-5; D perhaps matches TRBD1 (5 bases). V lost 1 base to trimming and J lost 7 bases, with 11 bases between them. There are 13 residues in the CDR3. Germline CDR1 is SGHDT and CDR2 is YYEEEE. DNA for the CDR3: TGTGCCAGCAGCTTGCAGGGCTTGGGGACCCAGTACTTC. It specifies CASSLQGLGTQYF.

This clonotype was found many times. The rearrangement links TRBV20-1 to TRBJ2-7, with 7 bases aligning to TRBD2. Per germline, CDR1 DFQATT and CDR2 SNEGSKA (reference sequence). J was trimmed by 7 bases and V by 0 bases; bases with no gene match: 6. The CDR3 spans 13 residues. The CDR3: CSARDGAGGEQYV. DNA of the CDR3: TGCAGTGCTAGAGATGGGGCCGGGGGGGAGCAGTACGTC.

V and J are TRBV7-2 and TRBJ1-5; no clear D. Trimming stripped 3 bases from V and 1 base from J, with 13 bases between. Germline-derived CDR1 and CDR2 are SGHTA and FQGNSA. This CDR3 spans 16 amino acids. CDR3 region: CASSFLGWGSNQPQHF. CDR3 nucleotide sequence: TGTGCCAGCAGCTTTCTCGGGTGGGGAAGCAATCAGCCCCAGCATTTT. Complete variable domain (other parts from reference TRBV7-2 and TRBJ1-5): GAGVSQSPSNKVTEKGKDVELRCDPISGHTALYWYRQSLGQGLEFLIYFQGNSAPDKSGLPSDRFSAERTGGSVSTLTIQRTQQEDSAVYLCASSFLGWGSNQPQHFGDGTRLSIL.

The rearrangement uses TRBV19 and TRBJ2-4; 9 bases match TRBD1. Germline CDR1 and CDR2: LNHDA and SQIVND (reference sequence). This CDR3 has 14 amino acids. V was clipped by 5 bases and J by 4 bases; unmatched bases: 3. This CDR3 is CASSLQGAKNIQYF. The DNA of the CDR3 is TGTGCCAGTAGTCTACAGGGGGCGAAAAACATTCAGTACTTC.

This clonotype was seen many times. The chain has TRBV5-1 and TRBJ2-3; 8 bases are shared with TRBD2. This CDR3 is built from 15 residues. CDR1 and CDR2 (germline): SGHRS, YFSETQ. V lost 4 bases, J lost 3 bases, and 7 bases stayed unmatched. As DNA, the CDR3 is TGCGCCAGCAGCCCCCTCGGCGGGGGGACAGATACGCAGTATTTT. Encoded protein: CASSPLGGGTDTQYF.

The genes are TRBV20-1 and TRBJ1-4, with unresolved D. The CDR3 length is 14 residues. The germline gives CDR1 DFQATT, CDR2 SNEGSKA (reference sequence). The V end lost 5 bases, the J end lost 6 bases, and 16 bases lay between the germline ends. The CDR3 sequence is CSAEAGMHHEKLFF. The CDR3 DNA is TGCAGTGCTGAAGCCGGGATGCACCATGAAAAACTGTTTTTT.

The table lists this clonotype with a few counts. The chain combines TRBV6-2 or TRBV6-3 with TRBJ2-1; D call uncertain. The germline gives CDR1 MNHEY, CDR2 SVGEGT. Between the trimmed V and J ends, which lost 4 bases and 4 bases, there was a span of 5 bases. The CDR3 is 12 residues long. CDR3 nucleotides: TGTGCCAGCAGTTGGCAGTACAATGAGCAGTTCTTC. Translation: CASSWQYNEQFF.

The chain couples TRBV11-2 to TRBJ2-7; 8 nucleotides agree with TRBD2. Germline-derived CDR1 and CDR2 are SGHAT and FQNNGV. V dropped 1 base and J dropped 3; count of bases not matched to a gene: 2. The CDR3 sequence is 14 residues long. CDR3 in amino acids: CASSLGSGDYEQYV. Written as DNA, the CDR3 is TGTGCCAGCAGCTTAGGTAGCGGGGACTACGAGCAGTACGTC.

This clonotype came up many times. CDR3 nucleotides: TGTGCCACCAGCAGAGAAGGGAACACTGAAGCTTTCTTT. This sequence encodes CATSREGNTEAFF. V gene TRBV15 combines with J gene TRBJ1-1; D unclear. The V end lost 0 bases, the J end lost 1 base, and 3 bases lay between the germline ends. There are 13 residues in the CDR3. The germline gives CDR1 LNHNV, CDR2 YYDKDF (reference sequence).

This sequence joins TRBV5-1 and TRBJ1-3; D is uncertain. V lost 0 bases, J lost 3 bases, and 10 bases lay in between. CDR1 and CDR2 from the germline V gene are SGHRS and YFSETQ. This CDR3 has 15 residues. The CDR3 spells CASSLDSFNGNTIYF. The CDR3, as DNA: TGCGCCAGCAGCTTGGACAGTTTTAATGGAAACACCATATATTTT.

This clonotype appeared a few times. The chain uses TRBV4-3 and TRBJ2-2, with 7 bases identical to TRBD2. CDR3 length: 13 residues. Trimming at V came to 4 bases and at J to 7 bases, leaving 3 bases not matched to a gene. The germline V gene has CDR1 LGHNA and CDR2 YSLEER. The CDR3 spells CASSLGLDGELFF. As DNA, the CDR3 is TGCGCCAGCAGCCTCGGACTAGACGGGGAGCTGTTTTTT.

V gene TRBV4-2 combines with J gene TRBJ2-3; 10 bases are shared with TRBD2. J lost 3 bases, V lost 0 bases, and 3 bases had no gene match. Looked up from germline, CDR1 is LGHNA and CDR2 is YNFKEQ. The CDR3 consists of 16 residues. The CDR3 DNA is TGTGCCAGCAGCCAAGAGGAGCGGGGGGGGACAGATACGCAGTATTTT. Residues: CASSQEERGGTDTQYF.